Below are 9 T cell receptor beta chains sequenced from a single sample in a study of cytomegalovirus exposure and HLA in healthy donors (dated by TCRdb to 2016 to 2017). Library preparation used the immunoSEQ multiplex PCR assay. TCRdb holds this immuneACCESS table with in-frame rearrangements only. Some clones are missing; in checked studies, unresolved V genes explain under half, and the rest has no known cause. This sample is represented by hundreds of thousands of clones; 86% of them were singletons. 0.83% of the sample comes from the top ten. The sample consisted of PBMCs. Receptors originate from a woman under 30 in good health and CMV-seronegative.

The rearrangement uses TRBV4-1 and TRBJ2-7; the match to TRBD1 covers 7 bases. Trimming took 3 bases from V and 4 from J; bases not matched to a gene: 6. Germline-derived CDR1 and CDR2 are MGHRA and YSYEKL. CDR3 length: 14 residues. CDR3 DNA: TGCGCCAGCAGCCACCGAACAGGGGTATACGAGCAGTACTTC. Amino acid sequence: CASSHRTGVYEQYF.

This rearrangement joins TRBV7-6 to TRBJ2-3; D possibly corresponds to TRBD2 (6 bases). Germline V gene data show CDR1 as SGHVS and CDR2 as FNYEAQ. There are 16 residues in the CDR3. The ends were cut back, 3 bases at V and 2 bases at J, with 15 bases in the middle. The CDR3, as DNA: TGTGCCAGCAGCTTGAACGGGAGAGGTAACACAGATACGCAGTATTTT. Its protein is CASSLNGRGNTDTQYF.

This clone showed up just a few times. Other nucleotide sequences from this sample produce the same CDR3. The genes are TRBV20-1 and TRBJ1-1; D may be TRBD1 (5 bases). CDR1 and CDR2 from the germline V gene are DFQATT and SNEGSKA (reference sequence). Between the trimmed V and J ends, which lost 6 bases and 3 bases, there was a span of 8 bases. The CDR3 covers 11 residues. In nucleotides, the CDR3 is TGCAGTGCACGCAGGGACACTGAAGCTTTCTTT. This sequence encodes CSARRDTEAFF.

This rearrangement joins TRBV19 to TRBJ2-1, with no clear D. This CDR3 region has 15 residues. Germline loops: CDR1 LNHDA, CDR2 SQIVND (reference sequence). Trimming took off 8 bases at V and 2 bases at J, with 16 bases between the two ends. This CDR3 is CASGPGFLTYNEQFF. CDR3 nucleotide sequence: TGTGCCAGTGGCCCCGGGTTCCTGACCTACAATGAGCAGTTCTTC.

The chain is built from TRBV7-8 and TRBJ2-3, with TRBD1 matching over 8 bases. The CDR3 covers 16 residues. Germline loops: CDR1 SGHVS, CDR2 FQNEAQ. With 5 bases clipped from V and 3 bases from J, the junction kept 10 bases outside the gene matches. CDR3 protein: CASSIPRYRGTDTQYF. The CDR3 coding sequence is TGTGCCAGCAGCATACCTAGGTACAGGGGGACAGATACGCAGTATTTT.

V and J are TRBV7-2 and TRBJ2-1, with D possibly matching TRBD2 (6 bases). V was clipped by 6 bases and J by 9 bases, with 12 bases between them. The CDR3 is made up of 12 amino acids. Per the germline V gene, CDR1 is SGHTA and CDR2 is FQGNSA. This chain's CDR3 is CASSGGLSEQFF. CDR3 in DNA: TGTGCCAGCAGTGGGGGGTTAAGTGAGCAGTTCTTC.

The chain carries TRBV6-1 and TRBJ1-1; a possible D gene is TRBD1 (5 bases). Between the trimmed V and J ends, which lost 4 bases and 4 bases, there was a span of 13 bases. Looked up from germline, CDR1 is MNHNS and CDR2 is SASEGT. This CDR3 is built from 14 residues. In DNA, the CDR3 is TGTGCCAGCAGTGGAGGGACGGGGGGCACTGAAGCTTTCTTT. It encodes CASSGGTGGTEAFF.

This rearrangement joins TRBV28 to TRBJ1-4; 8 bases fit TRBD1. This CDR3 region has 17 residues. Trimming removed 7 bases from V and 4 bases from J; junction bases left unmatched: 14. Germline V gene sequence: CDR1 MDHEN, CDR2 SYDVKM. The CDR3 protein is CASTSRGRGRDNEKLFF. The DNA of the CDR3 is TGTGCCAGCACCTCTCGGGGCAGGGGGCGGGATAATGAAAAACTGTTTTTT.

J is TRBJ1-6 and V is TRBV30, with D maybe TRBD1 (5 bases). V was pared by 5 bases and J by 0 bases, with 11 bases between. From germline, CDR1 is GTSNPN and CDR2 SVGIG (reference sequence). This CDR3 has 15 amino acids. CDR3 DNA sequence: TGTGCCTGGGGTACAGGCAGCTCCTATAATTCACCCCTCCACTTT. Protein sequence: CAWGTGSSYNSPLHF.